This T cell receptor beta chain was obtained from a study of T cell repertoires in cytomegalovirus infection. Using its own MiXCR run on the reads, TCRdb lists one record per CDR3 protein. The data contain hundreds of thousands of distinct CDR3 sequences, 29% of them singletons. Remarks on this clonotype: Antigen: not known.

The germline V gene encodes CDR1 SGHTA and CDR2 FQGNSA. V gave up 1 base and J gave up 6 bases, with 15 bases separating them. This CDR3 is 15 amino acids long. This receptor was identified in a human donor in good health (CMV status not recorded). Some clones in this sample may be carry-over from other donors' samples. The source was cultured PBMCs, collected from culture after CMV antigen stimulation. The chain has TRBV7-2 and TRBJ1-1, with D uncertain. CDR3 nucleotide sequence: TGTGCCAGCAGCTTAGGTCCAGGAAGAGGCTCTGAAGCTTTCTTT. Its protein product is CASSLGPGRGSEAFF.